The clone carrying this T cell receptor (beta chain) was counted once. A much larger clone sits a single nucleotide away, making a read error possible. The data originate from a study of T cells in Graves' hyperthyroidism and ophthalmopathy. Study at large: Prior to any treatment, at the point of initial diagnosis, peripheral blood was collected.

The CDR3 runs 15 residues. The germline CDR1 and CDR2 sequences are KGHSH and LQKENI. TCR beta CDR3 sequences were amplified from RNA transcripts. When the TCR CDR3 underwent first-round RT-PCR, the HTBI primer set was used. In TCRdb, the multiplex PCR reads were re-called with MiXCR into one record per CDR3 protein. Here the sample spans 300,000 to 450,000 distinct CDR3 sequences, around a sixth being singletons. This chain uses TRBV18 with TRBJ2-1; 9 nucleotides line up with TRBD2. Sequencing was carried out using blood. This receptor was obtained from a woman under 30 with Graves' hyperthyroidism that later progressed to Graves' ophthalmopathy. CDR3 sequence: CASSPGSGRGNDQFF. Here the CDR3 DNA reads TGTGCCAGCTCACCAGGTAGCGGGAGAGGCAATGACCAGTTCTTC. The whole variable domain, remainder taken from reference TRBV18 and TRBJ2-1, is NAGVMQNPRHLVRRRGQEARLRCSPMKGHSHVYWYRQLPEEGLKFMVYLQKENIIDESGMPKERFSAEFPKEGPSILRIQQVVRGDSAAYFCASSPGSGRGNDQFFGPGTRLTVL.